These 23 T cell receptor beta chains share one sample of origin, sequenced in a study of T-cell reconstitution after alpha-beta-depleted transplantation in children. A library of TCRbeta sequences, prepared with unique molecular identifiers, was generated. TCRdb processed the PCR reads anew with MiXCR; each CDR3 protein has one entry. The table records around 4,200 distinct CDR3 sequences, 9.5% to 15% of them present only once. Specimen: PBMCs, mostly from graft donor cells, collected 60 days after TCRalphabeta/CD19-depleted stem cell transplant. Every receptor here comes from a male patient aged 2 to 9 who had a stem cell transplant for acute lymphoblastic leukemia, so the T cells may come from the graft donor.

This clonotype is deemed medium-sized. The V call is TRBV20-1, the J call TRBJ1-1; 9 bases align to TRBD1. From germline, CDR1 is DFQATT and CDR2 SNEGSKA (reference sequence). The V and J ends lost 0 bases and 2 bases, in that order; junction bases with no gene match: 7. The CDR3 consists of 16 residues. The CDR3 sequence is CSARDLGQGINTEAFF. CDR3 nucleotide sequence: TGCAGTGCTAGAGATCTCGGACAGGGGATAAACACTGAAGCTTTCTTT.

By sample share, this clonotype is medium-sized (0.01 to 0.1%). The chain joins TRBV9 to TRBJ2-3; tentatively, D is TRBD1 or TRBD2 (6 bases each). The CDR3 loop spans 15 amino acids. Germline loops: CDR1 SGDLS, CDR2 YYNGEE. Trimming took 0 bases from V and 1 from J, leaving 9 bases between them. CDR3 DNA sequence: TGTGCCAGCAGCGTAGGGGGGGCTGGCACAGATACGCAGTATTTT. Encoded protein: CASSVGGAGTDTQYF.

Ten or more counts support this clonotype. This chain uses TRBV12-3 or TRBV12-4 with TRBJ1-3; possibly TRBD1 for D (6 bases). The CDR3 extends over 14 amino acids. Between the trimmed V and J ends, which lost 6 bases and 0 bases, there was a span of 9 bases. As DNA, the CDR3 is TGTGCCAGCAGACCGGACAGCTCTGGAAACACCATATATTTT. It translates to CASRPDSSGNTIYF.

This clonotype was seen many times. The J gene is TRBJ1-4, the V gene TRBV7-9; the match to TRBD1 covers 9 bases. V was pared by 1 base and J by 5 bases, with 2 bases of the junction left unmatched. Germline V gives CDR1 SEHNR, CDR2 FQNEAQ (reference sequence). The CDR3 spans 15 residues. The CDR3 DNA reads TGTGCCAGCAGCTTAGGTGACAGGGGGAATGAAAAACTGTTTTTT. Protein sequence: CASSLGDRGNEKLFF.

This clonotype has at least ten counts. J is TRBJ2-7 and V is TRBV28; D possibly corresponds to TRBD2 (7 bases). The CDR3 totals 15 residues. Germline lookup yields CDR1 MDHEN and CDR2 SYDVKM. With 5 bases removed from V and 0 bases from J, the gap between germline ends came to 14 bases. The CDR3 bases are TGTGCCAGCAGTCCAGGGGACTATTCCTCCTACGAGCAGTACTTC. Amino acids: CASSPGDYSSYEQYF. The complete variable domain, with remaining parts taken from reference TRBV28 and TRBJ2-7, reads DVKVTQSSRYLVKRTGEKVFLECVQDMDHENMFWYRQDPGLGLRLIYFSYDVKMKEKGDIPEGYSVSREKKERFSLILESASTNQTSMYLCASSPGDYSSYEQYFGPGTRLTVT.

This clonotype was recorded many times. The chain is built from TRBV6-5 and TRBJ1-2; TRBD1 matches at 9 bases. Germline trimming cut 5 bases from V and 1 base from J; bases unmatched to any gene: 8. The CDR3 is made up of 16 amino acids. Germline V gene data show CDR1 as MNHEY and CDR2 as SVGAGI. The DNA for the CDR3 is TGTGCCAGCAGTCGAGACAGGGGGGACTTTAACTATGGCTACACCTTC. Encoded protein: CASSRDRGDFNYGYTF.

This clonotype has ten or more counts. The V call is TRBV25-1, the J call TRBJ2-7; perhaps D is TRBD1 or TRBD2 (5 bases each). Germline V gene lookup returns CDR1 MGHDK and CDR2 SYGVNS. The ends were cut back, 8 bases at V and 4 bases at J, with 15 bases in the middle. This CDR3 contains 13 residues. CDR3 in amino acids: CASWGGGFYEQYF. In DNA form, the CDR3 reads TGTGCCAGCTGGGGTGGGGGATTTTACGAGCAGTACTTC.

This clonotype was recorded at least ten times. The rearrangement joins TRBV10-3 to TRBJ2-1, with D perhaps being TRBD1 or TRBD2 (7 bases each). Looked up from germline, CDR1 is ENHRY and CDR2 is SYGVKD. Deletions cut 6 bases from V and 8 bases from J, with 20 bases between. This CDR3 is 15 amino acids long. Here the CDR3 DNA reads TGTGCCATCAGACCAGGGGGGGCGACCGTCCATGAGCAGTTCTTC. This codes for CAIRPGGATVHEQFF.

This clonotype ranks as medium-sized. V gene TRBV7-6 combines with J gene TRBJ2-6; D is unresolved. Germline V gives CDR1 SGHVS, CDR2 FNYEAQ. This CDR3 comprises 14 residues. The V end was cut by 1 base, the J end by 9 bases, with 10 bases between. The CDR3 protein is CASSLGQLDNVLTF. CDR3 nucleotide sequence: TGTGCCAGCAGCTTAGGGCAACTCGACAACGTCCTGACTTTC. Using reference TRBV7-6 and TRBJ2-6 for the parts outside the CDR3, the full variable domain is GAGVSQSPRYKVTKRGQDVALRCDPISGHVSLYWYRQALGQGPEFLTYFNYEAQQDKSGLPNDRFSAERPEGSISTLTIQRTEQRDSAMYRCASSLGQLDNVLTFGAGSRLTVL.

This clonotype was found many times. CDR3 bases: TGCAGTGCGAGGACAGGGGGCGAAAGAGACGAGCAGTACTTC. This encodes CSARTGGERDEQYF. V usage is TRBV20-1 and J usage is TRBJ2-7, with 11 nucleotides matching TRBD1. The CDR3 length is 14 residues. V lost 6 bases and J lost 5; bases outside the gene matches: 9. Germline CDR1 and CDR2: DFQATT and SNEGSKA (reference sequence).

This clonotype is deemed medium-sized. The chain employs TRBV7-9 and TRBJ2-2; D is unclear. V lost 2 bases to trimming and J lost 3 bases, with 10 bases between them. This CDR3 is 15 amino acids long. From germline, CDR1 is SEHNR and CDR2 FQNEAQ (reference sequence). CDR3 nucleotide sequence: TGTGCCAGCAGCTTAAGTCTACGGTACACCGGGGAGCTGTTTTTT. The encoded protein is CASSLSLRYTGELFF. The variable domain in full, completed from reference TRBV7-9 and TRBJ2-2, reads DTGVSQNPRHKITKRGQNVTFRCDPISEHNRLYWYRQTLGQGPEFLTYFQNEAQLEKSRLLSDRFSAERPKGSFSTLEIQRTEQGDSAMYLCASSLSLRYTGELFFGEGSRLTVL.

By share, this clonotype ranks as medium-sized. V is TRBV7-6 and J is TRBJ2-7; 9 positions match TRBD1. This CDR3 region has 15 residues. The germline V gene encodes CDR1 SGHVS and CDR2 FNYEAQ. After removal of 3 bases from V and 7 bases from J, the junction contained 10 bases not matched to a gene. The CDR3 reads CASSLGTGPPLEQYF. The CDR3 region has the DNA TGTGCCAGCAGCTTGGGGACAGGGCCCCCCTTAGAGCAGTACTTC.

This clonotype rates as large. The chain couples TRBV20-1 to TRBJ1-1, with D maybe TRBD1 (5 bases). CDR1 DFQATT and CDR2 SNEGSKA come from the germline V gene (reference sequence). The CDR3 is made up of 13 amino acids. The V end lost 1 base, the J end lost 1 base, and 7 bases lay between the germline ends. As DNA, the CDR3 is TGCAGTGCTAGAGGACAGCCGAACACTGAAGCTTTCTTT. Protein product: CSARGQPNTEAFF.

By its share, this clonotype is medium-sized (0.01 to 0.1%). The V call is TRBV11-2, the J call TRBJ2-5, with D unresolved. The length of the CDR3 is 11 residues. V was shortened by 5 bases and J by 3 bases, with 4 bases between the two germline ends. Germline V gene lookup returns CDR1 SGHAT and CDR2 FQNNGV. The CDR3 nucleotides are TGTGCCAGCAGCGGGGAAGAGACCCAGTACTTC. This gives the protein CASSGEETQYF.

Concerning this clonotype itself: Germline is not matched at one junction end, which may reflect a read error. The chain employs TRBV4-1 and TRBJ2-3; the D gene is possibly TRBD2 (5 bases). Germline assignment: CDR1 MGHRA and CDR2 YSYEKL. The CDR3 consists of 19 residues. CDR3: CARSPGPSGAGLITDTQYF. Written as DNA, the CDR3 is TGTGCCAGGAGCCCCGGGCCCAGCGGCGCAGGATTAATCACAGATACGCAGTATTTT.

This clonotype showed up many times. The rearrangement joins TRBV7-2 to TRBJ2-5; possibly TRBD1 for D (5 bases). The length of the CDR3 is 12 residues. The germline V and J ends were trimmed by 3 bases and 7 bases, with 9 bases remaining between them. Germline V gene data show CDR1 as SGHTA and CDR2 as FQGNSA. CDR3 region: CASSFPRGTQYF. In DNA form, the CDR3 reads TGTGCCAGCAGCTTTCCTAGGGGGACCCAGTACTTC.

This clonotype was counted many times. The chain carries TRBV20-1 and TRBJ2-1, with D uncertain. V lost 3 bases, J lost 8 bases, and 8 bases lay in between. CDR3 length equals 11 residues. Per germline, CDR1 DFQATT and CDR2 SNEGSKA (reference sequence). CDR3 in amino acids: CSASRGDEQFF. DNA for the CDR3: TGCAGTGCTAGTCGAGGAGATGAGCAGTTCTTC.

There are many counts of this clonotype. The rearrangement joins TRBV5-1 to TRBJ2-3; 8 bases agree with TRBD1. Trimming at V came to 2 bases and at J to 4 bases, leaving 3 bases not matched to a gene. This CDR3 comprises 14 residues. Per the germline V gene, CDR1 is SGHRS and CDR2 is YFSETQ. CDR3 nucleotide sequence: TGCGCCAGCAGCTTCAGGGGGCGAGCAGATACGCAGTATTTT. Protein: CASSFRGRADTQYF.

By share, this clonotype ranks as large. This sequence joins TRBV20-1 and TRBJ2-7; no clear D gene. V dropped 4 bases and J dropped 2 bases, with 9 bases sitting between them. This CDR3 has 12 residues. Germline V gives CDR1 DFQATT, CDR2 SNEGSKA (reference sequence). CDR3 sequence (DNA): TGCAGTGCTATGGGCGACACCTACGAGCAGTACTTC. This codes for CSAMGDTYEQYF.

Ten or more counts support this clonotype. V is TRBV6-5 and J is TRBJ2-4; no clear D. Trimming took 6 bases from V and 6 from J, leaving 9 bases between them. The germline CDR1 and CDR2 sequences are MNHEY and SVGAGI. This CDR3 spans 12 amino acids. Here the CDR3 reads CASSSPPNIQYF. The CDR3 nucleotides read TGTGCCAGCAGCTCGCCGCCAAACATTCAGTACTTC.

This clonotype was seen repeatedly, ten times or more. The chain joins TRBV5-4 to TRBJ2-6; D is perhaps TRBD1 or TRBD2 (5 bases each). The CDR3 length is 14 residues. The V end was cut by 5 bases, the J end by 2 bases, with 8 bases between. Germline lookup yields CDR1 SGHNT and CDR2 YYREEE (reference sequence). The CDR3 loop reads CASRGDPGANVLTF. The CDR3 nucleotides are TGTGCCAGCAGGGGGGACCCTGGGGCCAACGTCCTGACTTTC.

This clonotype has ten or more counts. This chain links TRBV15 with TRBJ2-3; the match to TRBD2 covers 12 bases. The J segment lost 5 bases and the V segment lost 5 bases, leaving 5 bases of the junction unmatched. The CDR3 is 15 amino acids. Germline-derived CDR1 and CDR2 are LNHNV and YYDKDF (reference sequence). The CDR3 reads CATSLTSGGGDTQYF. The CDR3 DNA reads as TGTGCCACCAGCTTGACTAGCGGGGGAGGAGATACGCAGTATTTT.

This clonotype is judged medium-sized (0.01 to 0.1%). V is TRBV12-3 or TRBV12-4 and J is TRBJ1-5; D gene unclear. Trimming removed 3 bases from V and 9 bases from J, with 9 bases in between. The CDR3 extends over 12 amino acids. The CDR3 DNA sequence: TGTGCCAGCAGTTTCCCCGATCGGCCCCAGCATTTT. This codes for CASSFPDRPQHF.